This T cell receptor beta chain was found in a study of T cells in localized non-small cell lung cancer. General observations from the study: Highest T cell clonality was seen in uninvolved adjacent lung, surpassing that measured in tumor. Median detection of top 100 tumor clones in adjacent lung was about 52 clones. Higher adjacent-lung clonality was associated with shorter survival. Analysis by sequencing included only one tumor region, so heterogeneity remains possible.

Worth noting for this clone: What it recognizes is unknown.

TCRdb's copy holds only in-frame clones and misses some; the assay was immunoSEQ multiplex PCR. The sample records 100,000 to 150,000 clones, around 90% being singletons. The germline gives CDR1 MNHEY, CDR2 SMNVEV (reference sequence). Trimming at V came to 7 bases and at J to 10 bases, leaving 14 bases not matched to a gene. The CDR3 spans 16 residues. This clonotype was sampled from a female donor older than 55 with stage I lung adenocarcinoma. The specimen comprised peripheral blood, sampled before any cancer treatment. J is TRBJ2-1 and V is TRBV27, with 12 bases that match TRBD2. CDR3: CASTAERLAGVSEQFF. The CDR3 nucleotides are TGTGCCAGCACCGCTGAACGACTAGCGGGAGTTTCGGAGCAGTTCTTC.